This TCR beta chain was sequenced in a study of cytomegalovirus exposure and HLA in healthy donors. In the PCR, 60 Vbeta and 13 Jbeta primers were used. Using immunoSEQ multiplex PCR, the repertoire was profiled, and TCRdb retains in-frame clones only, with some absent. Counted here are some 65,000 clones, approximately 78% occurring once; the ten biggest clones make up about 2.9%. All donors participated as healthy donors of bone marrow. Study findings and constraints: The authors listed approximately 160 TCR beta chains as cytomegalovirus-associated.

A note on this clone: What it binds is not known.

Per germline, CDR1 SGHNT and CDR2 YYREEE (reference sequence). The CDR3 is 16 amino acids. Trimming cost V 3 bases and J 1 base; bases outside gene matches: 5. This receptor was identified in a girl aged 5-17 years in good health and CMV-seropositive. Sequencing input: PBMCs. V gene TRBV5-4 combines with J gene TRBJ2-2, with 8 bases that match TRBD2. Written as DNA, the CDR3 is TGTGCCAGCAGCTCGGGACTAGAAGGGAACACCGGGGAGCTGTTTTTT. Translation gives CASSSGLEGNTGELFF.